A selection of T cell receptor beta chains follows, all from one sample in a study of human T cells and chemical hapten exposure. One entry per CDR3 protein results from TCRdb running MiXCR on the RACE reads. The table has about 120,000 distinct CDR3 sequences, approximately 14% seen once. Sequencing used whole blood, obtained in connection with sensitization to the hapten diphenylcyclopropenone (DPC). The receptor set was obtained from a man younger than 30 with alopecia areata. Some clones in this sample may be carry-over from other donors' samples. Both conserved end residues are part of each CDR3. The D gene is left open where the match is weak. The listing skips clone size in some rows; elsewhere it reads once, few, many or a size class.

>TRBV20-1|-|TRBD1|TRBJ1-2
TGCAGTGCTTCCCTGGGACAGGGTGGAGATGGCTACACCTTC
CSASLGQGGDGYTF
>TRBV28|few|TRBD1|TRBJ1-6
TGTGCCAGCAGTCCCGGACAGGGGATTAATTCACCCCTCCACTTT
CASSPGQGINSPLHF
>TRBV7-9|few|-|TRBJ2-1
TGTGCCAACCAGGGATCCGGCTCCTACAATGAGCAGTTCTTC
CANQGSGSYNEQFF
>TRBV28|few|-|TRBJ1-4
TGTGCCAGCAGTTTAAGCGGTCTTAAACTGTTTTTT
CASSLSGLKLFF
>TRBV6-5|-|-|TRBJ2-7
TGTGCCAGCAGTTACTCGTGGCAGAGCTCCTACGAGCAGTACTTC
CASSYSWQSSYEQYF
>TRBV12-3/TRBV12-4|-|-|TRBJ2-4
TGTGCCAGCAGTTTAGGGCTAGTGAACATTCAGTACTTC
CASSLGLVNIQYF
>TRBV4-3|-|-|TRBJ1-2
TGCGCCAGCAGCCAAGATATTGGGTTACAGAGCTATGGCTACACCTTC
CASSQDIGLQSYGYTF
>TRBV7-9|-|-|TRBJ2-7
TGTGCCAGCAGCTTGCAGGATTACTACGAGCAGTACTTC
CASSLQDYYEQYF
>TRBV5-1|few|-|TRBJ2-7
TGCGCCAGCAGCTCCGGGACTTTCAACGAGCAGTACTTC
CASSSGTFNEQYF
>TRBV14|few|-|TRBJ2-2
TGTGCCAGCAAGGCGAACACCGGGGAGCTGTTTTTT
CASKANTGELFF
>TRBV6-4|few|-|TRBJ1-2
TGTGCCAGCAGTGAGGCCGGGGCAGCTAACTATGGCTACACCTTC
CASSEAGAANYGYTF
>TRBV7-9|few|-|TRBJ2-5
TGTGCCAGCAGCTTAGGACTGGAAGTCGCCCAGTACTTC
CASSLGLEVAQYF
>TRBV29-1|-|-|TRBJ2-3
TGCAGCGTTGATCTAGAGTTCACAGATACGCAGTATTTT
CSVDLEFTDTQYF
>TRBV18|few|-|TRBJ1-2
TGTGCCAGCTCACCAACCCGCGGATTCTATGGCTACACCTTC
CASSPTRGFYGYTF
>TRBV15|few|-|TRBJ1-1
TGTGCCACCTCAGGCAGGAGACACACTGAAGCTTTCTTT
CATSGRRHTEAFF
>TRBV29-1|few|-|TRBJ2-7
TGCAGCGTTGGGGACGGCTACGAGCAGTACTTC
CSVGDGYEQYF
>TRBV6-1|few|-|TRBJ1-3
TGTGCCAGCAGTAGAAACAAGGCGAGAGACGGAGCCTCTGGAAACACCATATATTTT
CASSRNKARDGASGNTIYF
>TRBV3-1|many|-|TRBJ1-4
TGTGCCAGCAGCCAAGATCTTGCATCGGGGGCTGAAAAACTGTTTTTT
CASSQDLASGAEKLFF
>TRBV7-2|many|TRBD1|TRBJ2-2
TGTGCCAGCAGCTTAGCTAGGGGGCGCACCGGGGAGCTGTTTTTT
CASSLARGRTGELFF
>TRBV21-1|-|-|TRBJ1-2
TGTGCCAGCGCCCTAAGAGGGCTAGGCGGGGGCTACACCTTC
CASALRGLGGGYTF
>TRBV6-4|few|TRBD1|TRBJ1-2
TGTGCCAGCAGTCTTTATCCCGGGACAGACTATGGCTACACCTTC
CASSLYPGTDYGYTF
>TRBV20-1|-|-|TRBJ2-1
TGCAGTGCAACCACAGGGAAGTTTTTCTACAATGAGCAGTTCTTC
CSATTGKFFYNEQFF
>TRBV4-2|few|-|TRBJ2-7
TGTGCCAGCAGGCCGGACGGGTACTACGAGCAGTACTTC
CASRPDGYYEQYF
>TRBV7-9|many|-|TRBJ1-2
TGTGCCAGCAGCTTAGAGCAGGGATGCACCTTC
CASSLEQGCTF
>TRBV6-5|few|-|TRBJ2-1
TGTGCCAGCAGTTATGGTAATCCAAATAATGAGCAGTTCTTC
CASSYGNPNNEQFF
>TRBV6-1|many|TRBD1|TRBJ1-2
TGTGCCATCGATCTGGGACAGGGGGCGAAAGGCTACACCTTC
CAIDLGQGAKGYTF
>TRBV28|many|-|TRBJ1-1
TGTGCCAGCCTTCCCTCTTTGAGTGGTGAAGCTTTCTTT
CASLPSLSGEAFF
>TRBV2|-|TRBD2|TRBJ2-2
TGTGCCAGCAGTGCGTTTAGCGGGGGACGCACCGGGGAGCTGTTTTTT
CASSAFSGGRTGELFF
>TRBV7-9|few|-|TRBJ2-3
TGTGCCAGCACCTTACGCCGGGACAAGGAGAGACCAGATACGCAGTATTTT
CASTLRRDKERPDTQYF
>TRBV7-9|many|-|TRBJ2-7
TGTGCCAGCAGCTTAGCCACCCCCTTACTGGAGCAGTACTTC
CASSLATPLLEQYF
>TRBV3-1|few|-|TRBJ1-2
TGTGCCAGCAGCCATTCGAATCGACAGGCTCTCTATGGCTACACCTTC
CASSHSNRQALYGYTF
>TRBV27|-|TRBD1|TRBJ2-7
TGTGCCAGCAGTCCGAGGGGGCGCCCCGAGCAGTACTTC
CASSPRGRPEQYF
>TRBV7-3|-|-|TRBJ2-2
TGTGCCAGCAGACAGGGTTCGGGCGGGGAGCTGTTTTTT
CASRQGSGGELFF
>TRBV6-1|-|TRBD1|TRBJ1-6
TGTGCCAGCAGTGAGACGGGACAGGGAATTGTCCCCCTCCACTTT
CASSETGQGIVPLHF
>TRBV6-2/TRBV6-3|few|-|TRBJ2-7
TGTGCCAGCAGTTACTCCGTGTACGAGCAGTACTTC
CASSYSVYEQYF
>TRBV29-1|few|-|TRBJ1-2
TGCAGCGCTAGTGTCCGACGCACTAACTATGGCTACACCTTC
CSASVRRTNYGYTF
>TRBV20-1|few|-|TRBJ1-5
TGCAGTGCTAGAGATGCACAGGGCCTCAATCAGCCCCAGCATTTT
CSARDAQGLNQPQHF
>TRBV28|few|-|TRBJ1-1
TGTGCCAGCAGTTTACGATTAACAGGGTTGAACACTGAAGCTTTCTTT
CASSLRLTGLNTEAFF
>TRBV5-5|-|TRBD1|TRBJ2-4
TGTGCCAGCAGCTTTCGACAGGGAAACATTCAGTACTTC
CASSFRQGNIQYF
>TRBV6-6|few|-|TRBJ1-1
TGTGCCAGCACACTCGACTCGAACACTGAAGCTTTCTTT
CASTLDSNTEAFF